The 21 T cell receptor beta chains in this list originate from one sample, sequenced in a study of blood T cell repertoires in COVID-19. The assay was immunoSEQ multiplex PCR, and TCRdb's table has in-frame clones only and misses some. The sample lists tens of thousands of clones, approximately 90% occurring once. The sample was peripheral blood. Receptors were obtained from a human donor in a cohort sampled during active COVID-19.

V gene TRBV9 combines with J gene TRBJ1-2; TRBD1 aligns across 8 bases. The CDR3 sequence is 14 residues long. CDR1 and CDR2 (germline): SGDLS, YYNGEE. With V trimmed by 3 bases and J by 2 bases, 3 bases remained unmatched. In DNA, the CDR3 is TGTGCCAGCAGCGAGAGGACAGGGAACTATGGCTACACCTTC. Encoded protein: CASSERTGNYGYTF.

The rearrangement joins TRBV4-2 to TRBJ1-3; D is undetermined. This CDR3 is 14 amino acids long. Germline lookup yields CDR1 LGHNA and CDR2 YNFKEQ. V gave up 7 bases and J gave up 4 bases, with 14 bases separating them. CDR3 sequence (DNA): TGTGCCAGCACTCATGCCGGCAGGGGAAACACCATATATTTT. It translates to CASTHAGRGNTIYF.

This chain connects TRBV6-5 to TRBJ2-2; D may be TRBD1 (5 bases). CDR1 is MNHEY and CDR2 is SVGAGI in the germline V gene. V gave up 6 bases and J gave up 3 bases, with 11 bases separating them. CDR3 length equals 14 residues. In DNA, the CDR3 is TGTGCCAGCAGCCCCCAGGGTGACACCGGGGAGCTGTTTTTT. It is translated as CASSPQGDTGELFF.

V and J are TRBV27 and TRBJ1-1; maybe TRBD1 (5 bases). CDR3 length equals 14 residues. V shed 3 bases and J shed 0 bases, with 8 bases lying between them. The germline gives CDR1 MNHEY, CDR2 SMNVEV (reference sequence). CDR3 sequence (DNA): TGTGCCAGCAGTTTGGGGGGGGTGAACACTGAAGCTTTCTTT. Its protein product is CASSLGGVNTEAFF.

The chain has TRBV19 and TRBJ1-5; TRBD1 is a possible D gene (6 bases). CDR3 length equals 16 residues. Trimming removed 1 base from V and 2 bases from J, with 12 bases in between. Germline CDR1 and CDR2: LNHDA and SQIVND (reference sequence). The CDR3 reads CASSIGGRGGNQPQHF. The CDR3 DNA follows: TGTGCCAGTAGTATAGGGGGCAGGGGCGGCAATCAGCCCCAGCATTTT.

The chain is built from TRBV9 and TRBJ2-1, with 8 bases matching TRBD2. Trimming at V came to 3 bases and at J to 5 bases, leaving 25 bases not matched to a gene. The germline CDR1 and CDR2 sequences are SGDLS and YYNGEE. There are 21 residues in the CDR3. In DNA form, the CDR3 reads TGTGCCAGCAGCGGCCCGGTGGGTAGCGGGGCCCCGGCCTACATAGACAATGAGCAGTTCTTC. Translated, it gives CASSGPVGSGAPAYIDNEQFF.

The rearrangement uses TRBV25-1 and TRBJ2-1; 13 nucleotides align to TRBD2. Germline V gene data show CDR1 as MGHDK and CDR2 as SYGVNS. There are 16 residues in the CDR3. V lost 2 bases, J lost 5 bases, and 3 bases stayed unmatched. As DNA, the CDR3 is TGTGCCAGCAGTGAAGTGACTAGCGGGGGGAACAATGAGCAGTTCTTC. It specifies CASSEVTSGGNNEQFF. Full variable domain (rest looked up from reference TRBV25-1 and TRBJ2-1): EADIYQTPRYLVIGTGKKITLECSQTMGHDKMYWYQQDPGMELHLIHYSYGVNSTEKGDLSSESTVSRIRTEHFPLTLESARPSHTSQYLCASSEVTSGGNNEQFFGPGTRLTVL.

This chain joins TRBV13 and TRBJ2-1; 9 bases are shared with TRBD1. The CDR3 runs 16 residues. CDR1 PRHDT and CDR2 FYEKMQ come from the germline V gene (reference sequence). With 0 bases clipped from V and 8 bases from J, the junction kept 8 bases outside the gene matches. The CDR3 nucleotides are TGTGCCAGCAGCTTAGGCAAGGGGACAGGGTGGGATGAGCAGTTCTTC. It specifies CASSLGKGTGWDEQFF. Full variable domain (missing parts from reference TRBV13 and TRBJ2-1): AAGVIQSPRHLIKEKRETATLKCYPIPRHDTVYWYQQGPGQDPQFLISFYEKMQSDKGSIPDRFSAQQFSDYHSELNMSSLELGDSALYFCASSLGKGTGWDEQFFGPGTRLTVL.

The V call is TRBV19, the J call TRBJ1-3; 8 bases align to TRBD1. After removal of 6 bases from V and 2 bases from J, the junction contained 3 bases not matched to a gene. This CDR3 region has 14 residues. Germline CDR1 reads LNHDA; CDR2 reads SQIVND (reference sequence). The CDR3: CASRIQGAGNTIYF. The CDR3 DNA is TGTGCCAGTAGGATACAGGGGGCTGGAAACACCATATATTTT.

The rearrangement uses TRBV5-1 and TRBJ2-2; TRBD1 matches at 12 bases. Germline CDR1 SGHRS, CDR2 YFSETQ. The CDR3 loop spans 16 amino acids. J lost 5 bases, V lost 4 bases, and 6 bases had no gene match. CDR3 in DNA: TGCGCCAGCAGCCCAGGGACAGGGGGCCGGACCGGGGAGCTGTTTTTT. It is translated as CASSPGTGGRTGELFF.

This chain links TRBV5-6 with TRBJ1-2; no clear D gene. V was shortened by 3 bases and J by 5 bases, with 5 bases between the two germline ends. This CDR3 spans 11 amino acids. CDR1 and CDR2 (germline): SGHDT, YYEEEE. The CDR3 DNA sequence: TGTGCCAGCAGCTCAATGTATGGCTACACCTTC. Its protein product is CASSSMYGYTF.

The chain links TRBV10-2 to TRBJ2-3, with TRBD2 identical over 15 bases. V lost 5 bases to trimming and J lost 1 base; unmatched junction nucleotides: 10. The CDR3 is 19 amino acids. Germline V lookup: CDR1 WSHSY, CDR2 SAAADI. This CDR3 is CASSPGLAGGKEGTDTQYF. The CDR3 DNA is TGCGCCAGCAGTCCCGGACTAGCGGGGGGGAAAGAGGGCACAGATACGCAGTATTTT.

The CDR3 region is CASSLTGVNQETQYF. The CDR3 nucleotides are TGTGCCAGCAGCTTGACAGGGGTAAACCAAGAGACCCAGTACTTC. The J gene is TRBJ2-5, the V gene TRBV5-6; 7 bases map to TRBD1. The V and J ends lost 1 base and 0 bases, in that order; junction bases with no gene match: 3. This CDR3 contains 15 residues. The germline gives CDR1 SGHDT, CDR2 YYEEEE. Drawing the rest from reference TRBV5-6 and TRBJ2-5, the complete variable domain is DAGVTQSPTHLIKTRGQQVTLRCSPKSGHDTVSWYQQALGQGPQFIFQYYEEEERQRGNFPDRFSGHQFPNYSSELNVNALLLGDSALYLCASSLTGVNQETQYFGPGTRLLVL.

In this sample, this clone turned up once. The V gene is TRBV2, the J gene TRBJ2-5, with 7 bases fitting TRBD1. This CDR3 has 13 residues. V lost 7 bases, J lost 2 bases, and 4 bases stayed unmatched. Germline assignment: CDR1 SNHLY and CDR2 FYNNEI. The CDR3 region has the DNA TGTGCCAGCACGACAGGGCTACAAGAGACCCAGTACTTC. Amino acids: CASTTGLQETQYF.

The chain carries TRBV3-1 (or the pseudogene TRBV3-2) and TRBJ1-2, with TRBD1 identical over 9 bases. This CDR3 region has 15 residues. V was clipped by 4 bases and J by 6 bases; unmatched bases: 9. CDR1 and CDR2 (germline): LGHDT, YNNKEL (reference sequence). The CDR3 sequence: CASSPQQGAEDGYTF. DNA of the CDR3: TGTGCCAGCAGCCCTCAACAGGGGGCGGAGGATGGCTACACCTTC.

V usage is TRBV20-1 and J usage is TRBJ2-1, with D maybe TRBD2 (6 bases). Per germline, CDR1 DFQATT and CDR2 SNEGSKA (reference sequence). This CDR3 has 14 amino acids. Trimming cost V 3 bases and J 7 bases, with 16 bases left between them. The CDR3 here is CSASISSAGNEQFF. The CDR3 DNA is TGCAGTGCTAGTATCTCTAGCGCTGGGAATGAGCAGTTCTTC.

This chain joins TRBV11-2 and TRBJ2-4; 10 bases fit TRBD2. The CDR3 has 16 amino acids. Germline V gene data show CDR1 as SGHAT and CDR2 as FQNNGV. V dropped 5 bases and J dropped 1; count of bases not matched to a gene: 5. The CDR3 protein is CASSLLTSGAKNIQYF. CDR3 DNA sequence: TGTGCCAGCAGCCTCCTGACTAGCGGGGCCAAAAACATTCAGTACTTC.

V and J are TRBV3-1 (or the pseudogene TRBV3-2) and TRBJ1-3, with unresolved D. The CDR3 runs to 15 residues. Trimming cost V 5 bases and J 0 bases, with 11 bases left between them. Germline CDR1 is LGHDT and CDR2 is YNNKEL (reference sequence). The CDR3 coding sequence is TGTGCCAGCAGCTCTCTTCCCGGCTCTGGAAACACCATATATTTT. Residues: CASSSLPGSGNTIYF.

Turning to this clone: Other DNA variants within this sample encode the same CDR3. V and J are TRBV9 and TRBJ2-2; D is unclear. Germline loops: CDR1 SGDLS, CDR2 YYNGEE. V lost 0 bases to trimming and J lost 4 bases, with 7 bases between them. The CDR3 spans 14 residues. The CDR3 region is CASSVGGGTGELFF. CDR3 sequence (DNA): TGTGCCAGCAGCGTAGGAGGTGGCACCGGGGAGCTGTTTTTT.

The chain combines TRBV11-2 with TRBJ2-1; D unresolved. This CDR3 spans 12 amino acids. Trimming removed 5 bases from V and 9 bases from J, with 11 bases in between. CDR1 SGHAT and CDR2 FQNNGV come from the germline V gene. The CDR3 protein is CASSAREFEQFF. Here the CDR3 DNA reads TGTGCCAGCAGCGCGCGAGAATTTGAGCAGTTCTTC. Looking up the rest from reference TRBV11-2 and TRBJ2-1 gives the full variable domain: EAGVAQSPRYKIIEKRQSVAFWCNPISGHATLYWYQQILGQGPKLLIQFQNNGVVDDSQLPKDRFSAERLKGVDSTLKIQPAKLEDSAVYLCASSAREFEQFFGPGTRLTVL.

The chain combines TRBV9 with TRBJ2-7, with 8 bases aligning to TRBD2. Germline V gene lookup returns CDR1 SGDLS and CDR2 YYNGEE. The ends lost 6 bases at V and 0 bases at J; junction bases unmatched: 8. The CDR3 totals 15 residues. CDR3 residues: CASNQAGDPSYEQYF. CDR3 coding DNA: TGTGCCAGCAACCAAGCGGGGGACCCCTCCTACGAGCAGTACTTC. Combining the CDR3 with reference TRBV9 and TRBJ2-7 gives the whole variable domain DSGVTQTPKHLITATGQRVTLRCSPRSGDLSVYWYQQSLDQGLQFLIQYYNGEERAKGNILERFSAQQFPDLHSELNLSSLELGDSALYFCASNQAGDPSYEQYFGPGTRLTVT.